The rows below give T cell receptor beta chains drawn from one sample of a study of blood T cell repertoires in COVID-19. Assay used: immunoSEQ multiplex PCR; TCRdb lists only in-frame clones, some missing. The profile covers 200,000 or so clones, with about 88% appearing a single time and approximately 15% taken by the ten largest. Material: peripheral blood. Receptor source: a man aged 25-40 years with active or convalescent COVID-19. CDR3s include the opening cysteine and the closing phenylalanine or tryptophan.

v_call	j_call	cdr3_aa
TRBV27	TRBJ1-6	CASSPGSSYNSPLHF
TRBV4-1	TRBJ2-2	CASSPQASGGTNTGELFF
TRBV28	TRBJ1-1	CASSPSGNTEAFF
TRBV18	TRBJ1-5	CASSPRGNQPQHF
TRBV10-2	TRBJ2-7	CASSSSGITYEQYF
TRBV19	TRBJ1-2	CASRTGWGGNYGYTF
TRBV5-1	TRBJ1-6	CASSLRISRGGTYNSPLHF
TRBV6-5	TRBJ2-3	CASSLQRDTQYF
TRBV24-1	TRBJ2-5	CATSGGQGANNRKTQYF
TRBV10-3	TRBJ2-1	CATWASSGDEQFF
TRBV4-2	TRBJ1-3	CASSQGFDGGNTIYF
TRBV10-2	TRBJ2-7	CGSSGTGDSYEQYF
TRBV5-1	TRBJ2-7	CASSLVLQGGSDEQYF
TRBV21-1	TRBJ1-5	CAPVFTGNQPQHF
TRBV5-1	TRBJ1-6	CASSPWTGEYNSPLHF
TRBV6-6	TRBJ2-7	CASSPTSGYEQYF
TRBV11-2	TRBJ1-1	CASSPGQLNTEAFF
TRBV5-4	TRBJ2-3	CASSSDISTDTQYF
TRBV3-1/TRBV3-2	TRBJ2-3	CASSQDRMRGASSTDTQYF
TRBV18	TRBJ1-1	CASSWPGEGVNTEAFF
TRBV27	TRBJ1-5	CASSLNGIYQPQHF
TRBV7-2	TRBJ1-6	CASRSINSPLHF
TRBV6-6	TRBJ2-2	CASSPTLGGGNTGELFF
TRBV20-1	TRBJ1-1	CSAGPQGEAFF
TRBV5-1	TRBJ2-1	CASSLAVGAGNEQFF
TRBV7-9	TRBJ1-4	CASSSPLNEKLFF
TRBV6-1	TRBJ1-5	CASSESRDRGRVGQPQHF
TRBV27	TRBJ2-1	CASSPSGLAVYNEQFF
TRBV14	TRBJ2-6	CASSQGGYGANVLTF
TRBV4-1	TRBJ1-4	CASSQVTGSRGANEKLFF
TRBV11-3	TRBJ2-2	CASSLGDRAVTGELFF
TRBV10-3	TRBJ2-1	CAISEGTSNEQFF
TRBV28	TRBJ1-4	CASSRSGTGGGEKLFF
TRBV29-1	TRBJ1-1	CSVQNRDPDTEAFF
TRBV4-1	TRBJ1-3	CASSQAPGTATGNTIYF
TRBV30	TRBJ1-1	CAWSVENFAEAFF
TRBV2	TRBJ2-2	CASNPTGPGTGELFF
TRBV4-2	TRBJ2-1	CASSEGLAENNEQFF
TRBV24-1	TRBJ2-2	CATSEQVNGELFF
TRBV9	TRBJ1-4	CASSAGGRNEKLFF
TRBV19	TRBJ1-4	CASTVEFGNEKLFF
TRBV30	TRBJ2-7	CAWSVWGGTAGHEQYF
TRBV18	TRBJ2-1	CASSPPGTWSSYNEQFF
TRBV30	TRBJ1-3	CAWSKGAGNSGNTIYF
TRBV6-5	TRBJ1-1	CASSFDRRNTEAFF
TRBV7-2	TRBJ1-2	CASSEMGQGPSYGYTF
TRBV19	TRBJ1-2	CASNRGGGDYGYTF
TRBV4-1	TRBJ2-1	CASSQRGRAGVSKNEQFF
TRBV18	TRBJ2-7	CASSPRQGKEYEQYF
TRBV7-8	TRBJ2-6	CASSQIGGSGANVLTF
TRBV5-1	TRBJ2-3	CASSLATQGKADTQYF
TRBV14	TRBJ1-2	CASSQGDRGYGYTF
TRBV28	TRBJ1-2	CGRRGLLVGRSNYGYTF
TRBV5-8	TRBJ2-5	CASSQERSGTQYF
TRBV2	TRBJ2-5	CASSRAGLLPQETQYF
TRBV19	TRBJ1-1	CASSMAGGLNTEAFF